This is a list of T cell receptor beta chains from one sample in a study of T-cell memory formation after mild COVID-19. MiXCR, applied by TCRdb to the 5' RACE reads, yields one record per CDR3 protein. The table lists some 160,000 distinct CDR3 sequences, about an eighth of them singletons. What was sequenced was PBMCs or a T cell subset sorted from them (not recorded which). These TCRs come from a young man who had mild COVID-19 (a few samples of this study predate the infection). Cell type and time point are not known. Each CDR3 is given with its conserved first and last residue. D genes are given only for firm matches. Clone size appears in some rows only: once, few, many, or a class for an expanded clone.

D gene,V gene,clone size,J gene,CDR3 protein,CDR3 DNA
TRBD2,TRBV5-1,few,TRBJ2-3,CASSLGLAESTDTQYF,TGCGCCAGCAGCCTTGGACTAGCCGAGAGCACAGATACGCAGTATTTT
TRBD1,TRBV7-9,.,TRBJ1-3,CASSQVGQGLGSGNTIYF,TGTGCCAGCAGCCAGGTGGGACAGGGGCTCGGATCTGGAAACACCATATATTTT
TRBD2,TRBV27,many,TRBJ2-1,CASSLRRGDSYNEQFF,TGTGCCAGCAGTTTACGGCGGGGGGATTCCTACAATGAGCAGTTCTTC
.,TRBV5-1,.,TRBJ1-3,CASSPGTRNTIYF,TGCGCCAGCAGCCCCGGGACCAGAAACACCATATATTTT
TRBD2,TRBV12-3/TRBV12-4,few,TRBJ2-3,CASRLAGGKRDTQYF,TGTGCCAGCAGGCTAGCGGGGGGGAAAAGGGATACGCAGTATTTT
.,TRBV7-8,.,TRBJ2-5,CASTGFYYQETQYF,TGTGCCAGTACAGGGTTTTACTACCAAGAGACCCAGTACTTC
TRBD2,TRBV5-1,.,TRBJ2-2,CASSLAPGLAGGATGELFF,TGCGCCAGCAGCTTGGCCCCGGGACTAGCGGGGGGAGCCACCGGGGAGCTGTTTTTT
TRBD1,TRBV7-8,few,TRBJ2-5,CASSTDRVFATQYF,TGTGCCAGCAGCACGGACAGGGTATTTGCGACCCAGTACTTC
.,TRBV2,few,TRBJ2-3,CASSVMGPADTQYF,TGTGCCAGCAGTGTTATGGGGCCGGCAGATACGCAGTATTTT
TRBD1,TRBV5-1,few,TRBJ1-5,CASSSGTGAQPQHF,TGCGCCAGCAGCTCCGGGACAGGGGCTCAGCCCCAGCATTTT
TRBD1,TRBV25-1,.,TRBJ2-7,CASSDHGDRAYEQYF,TGTGCCAGCAGTGATCATGGGGACAGGGCCTACGAGCAGTACTTC